These 15 T cell receptor beta chains share one sample of origin, sequenced in a study of T cell changes during pregnancy in multiple sclerosis. Some clones are missing from TCRdb's copy, which holds only in-frame ones; the method was immunoSEQ multiplex PCR. The data contain approximately 88,000 clones, about 92% of them seen just once; the ten biggest clones take up roughly 3%. Sample: peripheral blood, taken in the first trimester of pregnancy. These receptors came from a female donor with multiple sclerosis, enrolled in a pregnancy study.

The chain uses TRBV4-1 and TRBJ2-1, with 9 bases that match TRBD2. Trimming at V came to 0 bases and at J to 6 bases, leaving 9 bases not matched to a gene. The CDR3 loop spans 17 amino acids. In germline, CDR1 is MGHRA, CDR2 YSYEKL. The CDR3: CASSQDGAGGLLNEQFF. CDR3 nucleotide sequence: TGCGCCAGCAGCCAAGATGGAGCGGGAGGACTCCTCAATGAGCAGTTCTTC.

The rearrangement uses TRBV9 and TRBJ2-3; 12 nucleotides match TRBD2. The junction had 4 bases not matched to a gene; V was cut back by 0 bases and J by 5 bases. This CDR3 contains 16 residues. The germline V gene encodes CDR1 SGDLS and CDR2 YYNGEE. The CDR3 reads CASSVGASGRGDTQYF. The CDR3 coding sequence is TGTGCCAGCAGCGTAGGAGCTAGCGGGAGGGGAGATACGCAGTATTTT.

This chain joins TRBV19 and TRBJ2-2; 11 positions match TRBD1. V lost 1 base and J lost 8; bases outside the gene matches: 3. There are 15 residues in the CDR3. The germline gives CDR1 LNHDA, CDR2 SQIVND (reference sequence). DNA of the CDR3: TGTGCCAGTAGTATAGTAGGACAGGGGGCAGGGGAGCTGTTTTTT. Translated: CASSIVGQGAGELFF.

V and J are TRBV27 and TRBJ2-7; weak D call: TRBD2 (7 bases). The CDR3 extends over 14 amino acids. Looked up from germline, CDR1 is MNHEY and CDR2 is SMNVEV (reference sequence). The V gene lost 7 bases and the J gene lost 6 bases, with 19 bases spanning the gap. Here the CDR3 DNA reads TGTGCCAGCAACCCGGGGGGCGGAGCTCCCGAGCAGTACTTC. This translates into CASNPGGGAPEQYF.

The chain carries TRBV19 and TRBJ2-2; the D gene is possibly TRBD2 (5 bases). Trimming left V 6 bases short and J 6 bases short, with 14 bases between. CDR3 length: 14 amino acids. Germline loops: CDR1 LNHDA, CDR2 SQIVND (reference sequence). DNA of the CDR3: TGTGCCAGTAGGGTGGGAGTAGGCGCCGGGGAGCTGTTTTTT. Its protein product is CASRVGVGAGELFF.

The J gene is TRBJ1-4, the V gene TRBV21-1. TRBV21-1 is annotated as a pseudogene. This CDR3 spans 15 amino acids. Here the CDR3 reads CASSKGGGLDEKLFF. DNA for the CDR3: TGTGCCAGCAGCAAAGGGGGGGGGTTAGATGAAAAACTGTTTTTT.

The chain is built from TRBV5-1 and TRBJ1-4, with a possible D match to TRBD1 (5 bases). The CDR3 extends over 17 amino acids. Germline V gene sequence: CDR1 SGHRS, CDR2 YFSETQ. With 4 bases removed from V and 6 bases from J, the gap between germline ends came to 22 bases. CDR3 in amino acids: CASSLDNRQRRYEKLFF. The CDR3 DNA sequence: TGCGCCAGCAGCCTGGACAACAGACAGCGTCGGTATGAAAAACTGTTTTTT.

This sequence joins TRBV18 and TRBJ2-6; no definite D call. The germline V gene encodes CDR1 KGHSH and CDR2 LQKENI. The CDR3 loop spans 16 amino acids. Between the trimmed V and J ends, which lost 4 bases and 0 bases, there was a span of 10 bases. CDR3 protein: CASSRTQASGANVLTF. The CDR3 nucleotides are TGTGCCAGCTCACGTACTCAGGCCTCTGGGGCCAACGTCCTGACTTTC.

The chain recombines TRBV5-1 with TRBJ2-4; D is undetermined. Germline V gene data show CDR1 as SGHRS and CDR2 as YFSETQ. CDR3 length: 14 amino acids. V lost 0 bases, J lost 2 bases, and 6 bases lay in between. CDR3: CASSLGGPKNIQYF. CDR3 coding DNA: TGCGCCAGCAGCTTGGGTGGGCCCAAAAACATTCAGTACTTC.

This chain connects TRBV5-1 to TRBJ1-2; perhaps TRBD1 as D (5 bases). The V and J ends lost 3 bases and 0 bases respectively, with 18 bases between them. Germline-derived CDR1 and CDR2 are SGHRS and YFSETQ. The length of the CDR3 is 17 residues. The CDR3 sequence: CASSSENQGLANYGYTF. The DNA for the CDR3 is TGCGCCAGCAGCTCCGAAAACCAGGGATTAGCTAACTATGGCTACACCTTC.

CDR3 loop: CASSLPGQGGETQYF. The CDR3 DNA sequence: TGTGCCAGCAGCTTACCCGGACAGGGAGGAGAGACCCAGTACTTC. This sequence joins TRBV13 and TRBJ2-5; 8 bases fit TRBD1. Germline V gene lookup returns CDR1 PRHDT and CDR2 FYEKMQ (reference sequence). This CDR3 is 15 amino acids long. The V and J ends lost 2 bases and 4 bases, in that order; junction bases with no gene match: 6.

The chain uses TRBV5-1 and TRBJ2-7; TRBD1 agrees at 7 bases. The CDR3 runs 14 residues. CDR1 and CDR2 (germline): SGHRS, YFSETQ. With V trimmed by 1 base and J by 0 bases, 1 base remained unmatched. CDR3 nucleotides: TGCGCCAGCAGCTTGAGGGACAGCTCCTACGAGCAGTACTTC. It codes for CASSLRDSSYEQYF.

V is TRBV4-2 and J is TRBJ1-5; D uncertain. Germline V gene sequence: CDR1 LGHNA, CDR2 YNFKEQ. There are 13 residues in the CDR3. Trimming left V 0 bases short and J 7 bases short, with 7 bases between. CDR3 nucleotide sequence: TGTGCCAGCAGCCAAGATAGATACCAGCCCCAGCATTTT. Its translation: CASSQDRYQPQHF.

V is TRBV30 and J is TRBJ2-3; 8 nucleotides align to TRBD2. The germline V gene has CDR1 GTSNPN and CDR2 SVGIG (reference sequence). After removal of 3 bases from V and 1 base from J, the junction contained 9 bases not matched to a gene. The CDR3 loop spans 16 amino acids. The CDR3 reads CAWRAWGSGGTDTQYF. The DNA of the CDR3 is TGTGCCTGGAGGGCCTGGGGTAGCGGGGGCACAGATACGCAGTATTTT.

This CDR3 reads CSPPEVAGGSTVVRTDTQYF. DNA for the CDR3: TGCAGCCCCCCCGAAGTAGCGGGAGGGAGTACCGTCGTTAGGACAGATACGCAGTATTTT. The V and J genes are TRBV29-1 and TRBJ2-3, with 11 bases identical to TRBD2. There are 20 residues in the CDR3. V shed 8 bases and J 3 bases; nucleotides not matched to a gene: 25. CDR1 and CDR2 from the germline V gene are SQVTM and ANQGSEA.